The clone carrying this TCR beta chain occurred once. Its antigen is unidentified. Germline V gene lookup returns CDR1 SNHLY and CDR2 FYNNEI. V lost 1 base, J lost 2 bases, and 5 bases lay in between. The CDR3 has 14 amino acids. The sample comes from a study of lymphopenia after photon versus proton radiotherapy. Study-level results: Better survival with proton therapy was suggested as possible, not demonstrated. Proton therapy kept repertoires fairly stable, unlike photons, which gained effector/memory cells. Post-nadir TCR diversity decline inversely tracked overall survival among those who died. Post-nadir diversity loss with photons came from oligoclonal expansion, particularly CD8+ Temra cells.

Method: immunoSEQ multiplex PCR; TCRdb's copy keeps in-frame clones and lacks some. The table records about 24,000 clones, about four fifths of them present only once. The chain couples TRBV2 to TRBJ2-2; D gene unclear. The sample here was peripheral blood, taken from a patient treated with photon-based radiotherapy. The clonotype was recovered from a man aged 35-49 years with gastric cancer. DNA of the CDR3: TGTGCCAGCAGTGAAGGGCTCAACACCGGGGAGCTGTTTTTT. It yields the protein CASSEGLNTGELFF.